This TCR beta chain originates from a study of blood T cell repertoires in COVID-19. Study overall: The United States, Italy and Spain were the sources of the acute and convalescent COVID-19 samples.

The CDR3 totals 16 residues. J gave up 3 bases and V 1 base, and 8 bases lay outside the gene matches. Germline V gene sequence: CDR1 SGHNT, CDR2 YYREEE (reference sequence). Generated by immunoSEQ multiplex PCR, the TCRdb table keeps only in-frame clones and is missing some. The sample consists of 300,000 to 350,000 clones, about nine tenths of them appearing once. Material: PBMCs or T cells enriched from blood (not recorded which). This chain uses TRBV5-4 with TRBJ2-7; 9 bases align to TRBD2. The source is a woman younger than 45 who had been exposed to COVID-19. The CDR3 DNA reads as TGTGCCAGCAGCTTGCATGCTGGACTAGCGAACTACGAGCAGTACTTC. It specifies CASSLHAGLANYEQYF.